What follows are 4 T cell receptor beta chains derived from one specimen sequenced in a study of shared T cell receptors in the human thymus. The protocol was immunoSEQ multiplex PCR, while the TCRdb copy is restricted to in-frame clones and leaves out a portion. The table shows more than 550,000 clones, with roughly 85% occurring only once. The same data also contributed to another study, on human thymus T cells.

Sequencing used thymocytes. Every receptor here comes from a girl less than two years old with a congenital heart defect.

CDR3 protein: CASSLGQGGLDTEAFF. For the CDR3, the DNA is TGTGCCAGCAGTTTAGGACAGGGAGGTTTGGACACTGAAGCTTTCTTT. The J gene is TRBJ1-1, the V gene TRBV27, with 8 bases identical to TRBD1. The CDR3 is 16 residues long. CDR1 and CDR2 (germline): MNHEY, SMNVEV (reference sequence). V shed 2 bases, J shed 3 bases, and the junction held 8 bases outside the gene matches.

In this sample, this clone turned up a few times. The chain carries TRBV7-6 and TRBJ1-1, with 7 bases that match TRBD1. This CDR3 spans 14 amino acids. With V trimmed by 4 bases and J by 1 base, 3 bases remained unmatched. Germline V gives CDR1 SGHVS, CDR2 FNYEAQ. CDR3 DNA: TGTGCCAGCAGCTCTTACAGGGGGAACACTGAAGCTTTCTTT. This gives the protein CASSSYRGNTEAFF.

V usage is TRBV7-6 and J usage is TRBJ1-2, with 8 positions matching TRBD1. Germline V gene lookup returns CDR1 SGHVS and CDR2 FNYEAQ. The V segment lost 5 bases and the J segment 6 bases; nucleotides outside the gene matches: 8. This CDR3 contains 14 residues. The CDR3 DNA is TGTGCCAGCAGCCCAGGGACAGGCCACCATGGCTACACCTTC. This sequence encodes CASSPGTGHHGYTF.

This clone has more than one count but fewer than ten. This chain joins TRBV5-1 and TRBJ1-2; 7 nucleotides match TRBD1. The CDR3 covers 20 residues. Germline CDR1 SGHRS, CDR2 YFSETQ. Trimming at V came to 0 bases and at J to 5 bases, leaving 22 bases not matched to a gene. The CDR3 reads CASSLVFRADPKTGMYGYTF. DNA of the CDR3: TGCGCCAGCAGCTTGGTATTCCGGGCGGACCCTAAGACAGGGATGTATGGCTACACCTTC.